These T cell receptor beta chains were read from a single sample in a study of blood T cell repertoires in COVID-19. Sequencing was performed with immunoSEQ multiplex PCR; in TCRdb, only in-frame clones are kept and a portion is missing. Counted here are more than 250,000 clones, roughly 91% occurring once; the ten biggest clones make up 1%. Sequencing was carried out using peripheral blood. These receptors were obtained from a man in his fifties with active or convalescent COVID-19. Both conserved end residues are part of each CDR3. D genes are given only for firm matches. Rows may omit the clone size; those that give it use once, few, many or a size class.

V gene	clone size	D gene	J gene	CDR3 DNA	CDR3 protein
TRBV5-6	-	-	TRBJ2-2	TGTGCCAGCAGCTTCGGGGGTACCACCGGGGAGCTGTTTTTT	CASSFGGTTGELFF
TRBV18	-	-	TRBJ1-1	TGTGCCAGCTCACCCACAGGGTTCGACACTGAAGCTTTCTTT	CASSPTGFDTEAFF
TRBV7-6	-	-	TRBJ1-6	TGTGCCAGCAGCCCACGGAGAGGATCCTATAATTCACCCCTCCACTTT	CASSPRRGSYNSPLHF
TRBV18	-	TRBD1	TRBJ2-3	TGTGCCAGCTCACGGACAGGGGCTTTTAGCACAGATACGCAGTATTTT	CASSRTGAFSTDTQYF
TRBV6-1	-	-	TRBJ1-6	TGTGCCAGCAGTGAACCCAGGGGTTATAATTCACCCCTCCACTTT	CASSEPRGYNSPLHF
TRBV29-1	-	-	TRBJ2-2	TGCAGCGTTTTCATCCCCGCCGATGACACACCGAACACCGGGGAGCTGTTTTTT	CSVFIPADDTPNTGELFF
TRBV5-1	-	-	TRBJ2-1	TGCGCCAGCAGCTCCAGCGGAGGCTCCTACAATGAGCAGTTCTTC	CASSSSGGSYNEQFF
TRBV27	-	TRBD1	TRBJ1-5	TGTGCCAGCAGTCAACAGGGGCAGCCCCAGCATTTT	CASSQQGQPQHF
TRBV18	-	-	TRBJ1-6	TGTGCCAGCTCACGCACTGGACAAGATTCACCCCTCCACTTT	CASSRTGQDSPLHF
TRBV3-1/TRBV3-2	-	-	TRBJ1-2	TGTGCCAGCAGCCAAGATGACAGGGGCTACACCTTC	CASSQDDRGYTF
TRBV28	once	-	TRBJ1-6	TGTGCCAGCAGTCTATACGGTGCGCCATCACCCCTCCACTTT	CASSLYGAPSPLHF
TRBV9	-	TRBD2	TRBJ2-1	TGTGCCAGCAGCGTAGGTCTAGCGGGAGGGAGTAATGAGCAGTTCTTC	CASSVGLAGGSNEQFF
TRBV28	-	-	TRBJ1-1	TGTGCCAGCGGGCCCGCGGGGGCCGAGGGCACTGAAGCTTTCTTT	CASGPAGAEGTEAFF
TRBV14	-	TRBD1	TRBJ2-7	TGTGCCAGCAGCCATGGACAGGGGCCCTACGAGCAGTACTTC	CASSHGQGPYEQYF
TRBV30	few	TRBD1	TRBJ1-1	TGTGCCTGGGGTCATGAAACAGGGGGCATGAACACTGAAGCTTTCTTT	CAWGHETGGMNTEAFF
TRBV25-1	-	TRBD1	TRBJ2-1	TGTGCCAGCAGTGAATATCGGGGATTGGGACAGAGCCTCAATGAGCAGTTCTTC	CASSEYRGLGQSLNEQFF
TRBV18	-	-	TRBJ1-1	TGTGCCAGCTCACCCTTCCTGAACACTGAAGCTTTCTTT	CASSPFLNTEAFF
TRBV15	few	-	TRBJ1-1	TGTGCCACCAGCAGAGGCGGGGGATCGAACACTGAAGCTTTCTTT	CATSRGGGSNTEAFF
TRBV27	-	-	TRBJ1-1	TGTGCCAGCAGTACGGACGCAGGGGCCTACTTGAACACTGAAGCTTTCTTT	CASSTDAGAYLNTEAFF
TRBV3-1/TRBV3-2	-	-	TRBJ2-4	TGTGCCAGCAGCCAAGATAGAAGGGGCGACATTCAGTACTTC	CASSQDRRGDIQYF
TRBV29-1	-	-	TRBJ2-3	TGCAGCGTTGACATGGGAGAAGATACGCAGTATTTT	CSVDMGEDTQYF
TRBV5-1	-	-	TRBJ2-5	TGCGCCAGCAGCTTGGTGGAGCGTGAGGATAGGGAGACCCAGTACTTC	CASSLVEREDRETQYF
TRBV18	-	TRBD1	TRBJ2-6	TGTGCCAGCTCAAGGACAGGGGTGGGATCTGGGGCCAACGTCCTGACTTTC	CASSRTGVGSGANVLTF
TRBV9	-	-	TRBJ1-3	TGTGCCAGCAGCGTCACAACAGTTTCCTCTGGAAACACCATATATTTT	CASSVTTVSSGNTIYF
TRBV7-9	once	TRBD1	TRBJ1-1	TGTGCCAGCAGCAGACAGGGCATAGTAACTGAAGCTTTCTTT	CASSRQGIVTEAFF
TRBV2	-	-	TRBJ1-2	TGTGCCAGCAGTGCGTCCAGGGCTCCTGGCTACACCTTC	CASSASRAPGYTF
TRBV7-2	-	TRBD1	TRBJ2-3	TGTGCCAGCAGCCCCTGGACAGGCCGCACAGATACGCAGTATTTT	CASSPWTGRTDTQYF
TRBV7-2	-	-	TRBJ1-6	TGTGCCAGCAGCCCTCTCAATTCACCCCTCCACTTT	CASSPLNSPLHF
TRBV4-3	-	-	TRBJ1-5	TGCGCCAGCAGCCAAGACGTGGGCAGCTCTTTTGCCCAGCATTTT	CASSQDVGSSFAQHF
TRBV7-9	-	-	TRBJ1-1	TGTGCCAGCAGCTTATTTTATGGTTTAGGACAGACGAACACTGAAGCTTTCTTT	CASSLFYGLGQTNTEAFF
TRBV30	-	-	TRBJ2-7	TGTGCCTGTGTGTTCTCACAGGGTTTCTACGAGCAGTACTTC	CACVFSQGFYEQYF
TRBV27	-	-	TRBJ1-1	TGTGCCAGCAGTTTAAAGGGCCATGGGGGGACTGAAGCTTTCTTT	CASSLKGHGGTEAFF
TRBV19	-	TRBD1	TRBJ1-2	TGTGCCAGTAGTATCGACAGGGCATCGGATGGCTACACCTTC	CASSIDRASDGYTF
TRBV9	-	TRBD2	TRBJ2-1	TGTGCCAGCAGCGTAGGACTAGCGGGAGGGTACAATGAGCAGTTCTTC	CASSVGLAGGYNEQFF
TRBV28	-	TRBD1	TRBJ1-1	TGTGCCAGCAGTTTACCCAGACAGGGATCTCCAGCTTTCTTT	CASSLPRQGSPAFF
TRBV7-3	-	TRBD2	TRBJ2-7	TGTGCCAGCAGCTTAACTAGCGGGAGCACCTACGAGCAGTACTTC	CASSLTSGSTYEQYF
TRBV11-3	-	TRBD1	TRBJ1-6	TGTGCCAGCAGCTCGGGACAGGGTGATTCACCCCTCCACTTT	CASSSGQGDSPLHF
TRBV5-1	-	TRBD1	TRBJ1-4	TGCGCCAGCAGCCGGACAGGGGAGTTGACTAATGAAAAACTGTTTTTT	CASSRTGELTNEKLFF
TRBV2	-	-	TRBJ1-1	TGTGCCAGCAGTTCAAGTCGGATGGGGGCAACTGAAGCTTTCTTT	CASSSSRMGATEAFF
TRBV23-1	-	TRBD1	TRBJ1-1	TGCGCCAGCAGACTCCGGGACAGGGGGGCACAGACTATGAACACTGAAGCTTTCTTT	CASRLRDRGAQTMNTEAFF
TRBV7-2	-	-	TRBJ2-5	TGTGCCAGCAGCCCAAATGGGGGGGGGCGAGAGACCCAGTACTTC	CASSPNGGGRETQYF
TRBV4-1	-	-	TRBJ2-7	TGCGCCAGCAGCCAAGTGGCCAGCTCCTACGAGCAGTACTTC	CASSQVASSYEQYF
TRBV7-2	-	-	TRBJ2-1	TGTGCCAGCAACACTTTAACGGGGGCCTACAATGAGCAGTTCTTC	CASNTLTGAYNEQFF
TRBV30	-	-	TRBJ1-5	TGTGCCTGGAGTGGGGCGAATCAGCCCCAGCATTTT	CAWSGANQPQHF
TRBV30	few	TRBD2	TRBJ2-1	TGTGCCTGGAGTGCGACTAGCGGTTACAATGAGCAGTTCTTC	CAWSATSGYNEQFF
TRBV3-1/TRBV3-2	-	TRBD1	TRBJ1-5	TGTGCCAGCTCCTCAAGTGCCCAGGGGGATACCAATCAGCCCCAGCATTTT	CASSSSAQGDTNQPQHF
TRBV21-1	-	-	TRBJ1-1	TGTGCCAGCAGCACCCGCTCCCTCCCCCTGGGGGTAAACTGGGGGGCTGAAGCTTTCTTT	CASSTRSLPLGVNWGAEAFF
TRBV7-6	-	-	TRBJ1-6	TGTGCCAGCAGCTTACAGGCTAATTCACCCCTCCACTTT	CASSLQANSPLHF
TRBV2	few	TRBD2	TRBJ2-7	TGTGCCAGCAGTCGGTGGCTAGCGGGGTACGAGCAGTACTTC	CASSRWLAGYEQYF
TRBV14	-	TRBD1	TRBJ2-2	TGTGCCAGCAGCCAGGGACAGGGCCTCACCGGGGAGCTGTTTTTT	CASSQGQGLTGELFF